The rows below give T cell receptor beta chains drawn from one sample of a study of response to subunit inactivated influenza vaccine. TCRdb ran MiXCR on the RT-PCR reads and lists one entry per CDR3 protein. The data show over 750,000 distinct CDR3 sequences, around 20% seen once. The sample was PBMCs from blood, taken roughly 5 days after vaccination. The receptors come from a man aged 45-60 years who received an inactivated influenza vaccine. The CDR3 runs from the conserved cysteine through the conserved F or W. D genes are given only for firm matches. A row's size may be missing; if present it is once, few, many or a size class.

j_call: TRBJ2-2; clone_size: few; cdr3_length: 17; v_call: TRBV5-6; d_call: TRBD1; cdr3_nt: TGTGCCAGCAGCTCCCTTGGACAGGGGAGTCACACCGGGGAGCTGTTTTTT; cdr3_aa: CASSSLGQGSHTGELFF
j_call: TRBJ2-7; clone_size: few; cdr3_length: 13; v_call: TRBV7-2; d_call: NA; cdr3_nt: TGTGCCAGCAGGTGGGCTGCCGAGGGCGAGCAGTACTTC; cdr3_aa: CASRWAAEGEQYF
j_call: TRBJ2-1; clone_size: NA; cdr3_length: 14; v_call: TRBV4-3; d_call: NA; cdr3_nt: TGCGCCAGCAGCCAAGATTTCGTGGGAGGCGCGCAGTTCTTC; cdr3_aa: CASSQDFVGGAQFF
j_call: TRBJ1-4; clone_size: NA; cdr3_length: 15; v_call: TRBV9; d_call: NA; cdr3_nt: TGTGCCAGCAGCGTAGAAGGGTGGACTAATGATAAACTGTTTTTT; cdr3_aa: CASSVEGWTNDKLFF
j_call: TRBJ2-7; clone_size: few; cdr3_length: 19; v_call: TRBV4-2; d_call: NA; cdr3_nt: TGTGCCAGCAGCCAATTCCGACGTAACCCGCCGTGGGGGTCCTACGAGCAGTACTTC; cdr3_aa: CASSQFRRNPPWGSYEQYF
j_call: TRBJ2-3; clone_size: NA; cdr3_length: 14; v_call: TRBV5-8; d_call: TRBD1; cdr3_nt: TGTGCCAGCCCCGGGGACAGAAGCACAGATACGCAGTATTTT; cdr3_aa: CASPGDRSTDTQYF
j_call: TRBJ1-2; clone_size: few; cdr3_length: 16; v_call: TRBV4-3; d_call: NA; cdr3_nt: TGCGCCAGCAGCCAAGACCTCGCAGGGACTAACTATGGCTACACCTTC; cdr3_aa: CASSQDLAGTNYGYTF
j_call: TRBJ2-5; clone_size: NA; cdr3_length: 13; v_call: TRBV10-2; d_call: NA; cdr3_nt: TGCGCCAGCAGTCGGCGAAAGGGGGAGACCCAGAACTTC; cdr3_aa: CASSRRKGETQNF
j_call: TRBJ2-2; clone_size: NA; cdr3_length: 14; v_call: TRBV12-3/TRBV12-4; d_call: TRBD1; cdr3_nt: TGTGCCAGCAGTCGGGACAGTTGGAACGGGGAGCTGTTTTTT; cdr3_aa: CASSRDSWNGELFF
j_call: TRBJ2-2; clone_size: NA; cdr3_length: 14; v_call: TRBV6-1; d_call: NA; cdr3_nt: TGTGCCAGCAGCCAACTGAGGAACACCGGGGAGCTGTTTTTT; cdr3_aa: CASSQLRNTGELFF
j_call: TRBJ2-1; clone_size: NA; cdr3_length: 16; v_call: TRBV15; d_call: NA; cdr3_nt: TGTGCCACCAGCAGTCCTCGGACGGGACCCTACAATGAGCAGTTCTTC; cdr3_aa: CATSSPRTGPYNEQFF
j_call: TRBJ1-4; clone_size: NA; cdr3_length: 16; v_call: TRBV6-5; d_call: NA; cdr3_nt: TGTGCCAGCAGTTACCTGATGGACCCCAGGCATGAAAAACTGTTTTTT; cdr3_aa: CASSYLMDPRHEKLFF
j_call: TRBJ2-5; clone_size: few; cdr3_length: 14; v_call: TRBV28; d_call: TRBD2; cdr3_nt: TGTGCCAGCAGTTTGGGAGGGACCCAGGGGACCCAGTACTTC; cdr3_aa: CASSLGGTQGTQYF
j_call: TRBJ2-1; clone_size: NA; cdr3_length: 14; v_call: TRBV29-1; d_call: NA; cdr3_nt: TGCAGCGTTGAAACTAGTCGGTCCTACAATGAGCAGTTCTTC; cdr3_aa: CSVETSRSYNEQFF
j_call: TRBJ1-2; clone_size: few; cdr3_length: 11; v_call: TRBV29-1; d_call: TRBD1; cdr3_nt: TGCAGCGTGCGACAGGGGGATGGCTACACCTTC; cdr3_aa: CSVRQGDGYTF
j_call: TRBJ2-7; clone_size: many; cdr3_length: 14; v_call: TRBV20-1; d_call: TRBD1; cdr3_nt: TGCAGTGCTAGAGGGGGACAGGGGGCCTACGAGCAGTACTTC; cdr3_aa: CSARGGQGAYEQYF
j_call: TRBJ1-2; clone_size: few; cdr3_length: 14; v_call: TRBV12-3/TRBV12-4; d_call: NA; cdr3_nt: TGTGCCAGCACCCCGGCCCCATTGGGACTTGGCTACACCTTC; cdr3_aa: CASTPAPLGLGYTF